The T cell receptor (beta chain) under discussion was sequenced for a study of identical twins (dated by TCRdb to 2015 to 2016). Background on the whole study: To test whether fetal clonotypes persist, the study used deep sequencing on TCR alpha and beta repertoires from monozygotic twins, unrelated adults of various ages, and cord blood. To rule out contamination, replicate twin experiments were performed at different times with different library preparation protocols. What the research found in general, with its limitations: A weaker excess of twin sharing was found in beta out-of-frame sequences because the signal-to-noise ratio was lowered by fewer shared sequences. Because the same donors could not be followed over many years, the conclusions relied on cross-sectional statistical analysis. Zero-insertion analyses could be partly confounded by invariant T cells such as MAIT and iNKT, though diverse VJ usage argued against such confounding for most clonotypes. Compared with coincidental sharing between unrelated individuals, out-of-frame TCR alpha sequences shared between twins had an excess of sequences with low generation probability. Out-of-frame TCR alpha sharing in monozygotic twins was systematically underestimated by recombination models, whereas sharing between unrelated individuals was in agreement with the recombination models. Fewer insertions were carried by abundant cord blood beta clonotypes, a similar but weaker trend appeared in young adult naive repertoires, and no such trend appeared in memory repertoires.

The CDR3 covers 12 residues, taking in both the cysteine and the phenylalanine. Here the CDR3 DNA is all that survives: 36 bases in frame from base 1. Trimming removed 5 bases from V and 7 bases from J; the gene matches leave 2 bases unexplained. Looking up the germline V gene (reference sequence) yields CDR1 LNHNV and CDR2 YYDKDF. This clonotype showed up many times. Its binding antigen is unknown. No base quality information exists; no much larger clone differs at one position. All donors were healthy Caucasians. The study also sequenced three unrelated non-twin adults: a male aged 18 to 30, a male aged 50 to 60 and a female aged 50 to 60. Using Miltenyi CD45RO+ enrichment and human naive T-cell isolation kits, memory (CD45RO+) and naive T cells were isolated from PBMC. Receptor libraries were prepared by 5' RACE. The sequencer was an Illumina HiSeq 2000. Template switching added a universal primer binding site, and the final cDNA carried a unique molecular identifier that allowed TCR cDNA molecules to be counted accurately. Specific primers in the conserved constant-segment region were used to synthesize first-strand cDNA for the TCR alpha and beta chains. To control for contamination, every cDNA library carried two barcodes: a SMART-Mk sample barcode plus Illumina barcodes. TruSeq adapter sequences and Illumina sample barcodes were added in two successive PCR steps. Sequencing of the TCR alpha and beta cDNA libraries was done on the Illumina HiSeq platform using custom primers. The published analysis was carried out like this. MiGEC was used to process raw reads and extract unique molecular identifiers, and MiXCR was used to find CDR3 positions. For each individual, recombination models were inferred using an EM algorithm with the repgenHMM and IGoR tools. Shared clonotype analysis was performed with the tcR package in R, normalizing sharing by the product of cloneset sizes. Out-of-frame nonproductive sequences were analyzed to study raw recombination free of thymic and clonal selection effects. Through fastp at Q25 and MiXCR, TCRdb rebuilt clones from the public reads, retaining in-frame beta chains. Rows are combined by CDR3 protein, so each entry shows the most common genes and DNA. These V and J calls derive from TCRdb rather than the authors' analysis. In this sample the table shows 640,000 or so distinct CDR3 sequences, roughly 6% of which occur a single time. Jointly, the top ten make up approximately 1.6% of the sample.

The clonotype originates from a man aged 18-30 years in good health. The sequence links TRBV15 to TRBJ2-5, and TRBD1 aligns with 9 junction nucleotides. Sequenced: naive T cells sorted from blood. The cell subset or site tag for this specimen amounts to: cells isolated with a human naive T-cell isolation kit. The DNA sequence is TGTGCCACCAGCGTGGACAGGGGGACCCAGTACTTC. The encoded protein is CATSVDRGTQYF.